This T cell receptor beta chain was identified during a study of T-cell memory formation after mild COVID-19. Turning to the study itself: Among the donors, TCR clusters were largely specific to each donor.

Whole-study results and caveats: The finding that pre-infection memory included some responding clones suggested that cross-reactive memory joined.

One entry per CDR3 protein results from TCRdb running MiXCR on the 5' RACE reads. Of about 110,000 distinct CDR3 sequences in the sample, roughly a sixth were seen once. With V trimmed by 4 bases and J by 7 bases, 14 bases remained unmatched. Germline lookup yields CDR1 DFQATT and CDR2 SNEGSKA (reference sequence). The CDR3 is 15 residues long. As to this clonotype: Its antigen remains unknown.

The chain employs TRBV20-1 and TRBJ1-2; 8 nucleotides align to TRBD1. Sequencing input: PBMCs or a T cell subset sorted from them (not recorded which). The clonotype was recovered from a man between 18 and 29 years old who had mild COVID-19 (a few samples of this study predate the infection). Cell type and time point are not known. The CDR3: CSATPWGTGESGYTF. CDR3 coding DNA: TGCAGTGCTACACCTTGGGGGACAGGAGAGTCTGGCTACACCTTC.